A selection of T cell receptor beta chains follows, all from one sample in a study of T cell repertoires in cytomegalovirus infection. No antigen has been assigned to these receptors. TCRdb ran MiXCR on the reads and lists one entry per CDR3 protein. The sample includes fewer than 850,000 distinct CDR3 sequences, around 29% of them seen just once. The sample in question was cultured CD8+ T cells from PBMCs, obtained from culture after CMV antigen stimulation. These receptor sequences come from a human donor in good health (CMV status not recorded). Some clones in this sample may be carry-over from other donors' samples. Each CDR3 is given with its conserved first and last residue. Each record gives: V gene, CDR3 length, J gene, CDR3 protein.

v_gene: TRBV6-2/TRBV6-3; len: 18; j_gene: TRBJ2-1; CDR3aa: CASIAGLAGGEAYNEQFF
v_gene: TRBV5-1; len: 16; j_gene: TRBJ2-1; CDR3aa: CASSLVMASGDNEQFF
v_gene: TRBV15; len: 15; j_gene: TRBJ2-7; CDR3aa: CATSRGTGRKFEQYF
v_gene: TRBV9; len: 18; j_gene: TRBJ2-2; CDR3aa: CASSTPVTGVPGTGELFF
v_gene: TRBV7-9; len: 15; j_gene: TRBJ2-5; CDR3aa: CASSLSGGAEETQYF
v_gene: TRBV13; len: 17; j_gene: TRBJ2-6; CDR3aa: CASSSRDGLYGANVLTF
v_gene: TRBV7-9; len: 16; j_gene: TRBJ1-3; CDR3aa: CASSLGASNSGNTIYF
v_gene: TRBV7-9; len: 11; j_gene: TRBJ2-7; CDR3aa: CASSSDYEQYF
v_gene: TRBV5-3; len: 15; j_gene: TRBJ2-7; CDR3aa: CASSRLAGGSYEQYF
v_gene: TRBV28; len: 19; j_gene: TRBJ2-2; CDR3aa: CATSSEGLAGGPSPGELFF
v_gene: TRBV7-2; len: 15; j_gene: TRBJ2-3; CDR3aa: CASSLNIGGADTQYF
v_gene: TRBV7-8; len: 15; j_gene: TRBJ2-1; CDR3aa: CASSTGQGRSDEQFF
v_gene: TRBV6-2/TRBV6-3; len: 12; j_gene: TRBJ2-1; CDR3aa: CASSPDISEQFF
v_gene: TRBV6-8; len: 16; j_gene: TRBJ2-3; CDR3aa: CASSYSLDRGKDTQYF
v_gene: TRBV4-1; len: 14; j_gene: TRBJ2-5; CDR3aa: CASSQDEGGETQYF
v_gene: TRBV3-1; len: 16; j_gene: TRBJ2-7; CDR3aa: CASSRERAGTTYEQYF
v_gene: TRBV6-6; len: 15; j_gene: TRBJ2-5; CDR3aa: CASSYVQGIGETQYF
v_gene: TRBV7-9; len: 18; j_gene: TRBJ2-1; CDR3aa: CASSFSPPGPSGGNEQFF
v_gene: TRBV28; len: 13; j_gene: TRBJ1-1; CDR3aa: CASSTGMRTEAFF
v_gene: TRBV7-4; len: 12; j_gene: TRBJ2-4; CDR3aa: CASSQGGHIQYF
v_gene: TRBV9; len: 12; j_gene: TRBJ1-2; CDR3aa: CASSVVPGGYTF
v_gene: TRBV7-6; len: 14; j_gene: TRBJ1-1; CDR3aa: CASSPDFGGTEAFF
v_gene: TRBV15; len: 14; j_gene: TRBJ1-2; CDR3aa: CATSNRDRGLGYTF
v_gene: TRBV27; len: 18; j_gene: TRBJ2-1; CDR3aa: CASSLFTWQGGSYNEQFF
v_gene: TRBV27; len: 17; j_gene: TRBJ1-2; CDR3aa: CASSALDRAGFNYGYTF
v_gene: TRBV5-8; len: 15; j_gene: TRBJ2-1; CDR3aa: CASSPHRGAYNEQFF
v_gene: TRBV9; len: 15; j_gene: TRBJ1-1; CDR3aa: CASSVVGNRDTEAFF
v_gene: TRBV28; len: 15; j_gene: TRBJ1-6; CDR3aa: CASRSLERGDSPLHF
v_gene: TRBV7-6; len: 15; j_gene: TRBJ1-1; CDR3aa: CASSPPHRGLTEAFF
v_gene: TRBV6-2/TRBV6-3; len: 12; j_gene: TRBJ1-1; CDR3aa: CASSYVNTKAFF
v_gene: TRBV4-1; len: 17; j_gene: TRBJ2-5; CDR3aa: CASSPLAWGDSQETQYF
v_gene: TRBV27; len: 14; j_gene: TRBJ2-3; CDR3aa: CASSLADSTDTQYF
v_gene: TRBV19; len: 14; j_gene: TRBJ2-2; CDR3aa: CASSIMALTGELFF
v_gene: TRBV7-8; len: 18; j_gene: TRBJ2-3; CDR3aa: CASSPPAIGDRLTDTQYF
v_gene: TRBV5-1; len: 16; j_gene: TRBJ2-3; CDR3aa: CASSLQAGGRTDTQYF
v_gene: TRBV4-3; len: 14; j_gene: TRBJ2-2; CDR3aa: CASSPPSAFGELFF
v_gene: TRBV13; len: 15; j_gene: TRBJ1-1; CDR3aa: CASTRTGRGNTEAFF
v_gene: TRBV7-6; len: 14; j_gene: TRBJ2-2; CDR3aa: CASSFGQGPGELFF
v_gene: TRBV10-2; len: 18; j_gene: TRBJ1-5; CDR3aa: CASSVTGTGILGNQPQHF
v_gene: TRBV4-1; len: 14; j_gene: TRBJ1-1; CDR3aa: CASSQFPQNAEAFF
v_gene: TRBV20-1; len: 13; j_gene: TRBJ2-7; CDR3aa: CSVEGRRSYEQYF
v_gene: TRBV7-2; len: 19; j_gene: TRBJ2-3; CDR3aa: CASSLGLWRTSGEGDTQYF
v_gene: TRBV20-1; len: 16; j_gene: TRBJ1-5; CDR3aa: CSARDRDGTSNQPQHF
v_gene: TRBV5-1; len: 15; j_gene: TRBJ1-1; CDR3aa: CASSWTGGEGTEAFF
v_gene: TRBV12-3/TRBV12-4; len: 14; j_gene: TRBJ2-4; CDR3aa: CASTPRQGWDIQYF
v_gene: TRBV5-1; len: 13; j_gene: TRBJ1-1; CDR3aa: CASSLDQYTEAFF
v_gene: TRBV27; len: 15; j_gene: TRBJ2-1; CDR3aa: CASSAPDRVYNEQFF
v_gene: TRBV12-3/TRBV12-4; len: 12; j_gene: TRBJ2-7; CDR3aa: CASSFTAYEQYF
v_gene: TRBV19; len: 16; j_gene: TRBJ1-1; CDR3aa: CASSILAQGWGTEAFF
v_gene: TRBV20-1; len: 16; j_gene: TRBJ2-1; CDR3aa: CSARDQRTSFSDEQFF
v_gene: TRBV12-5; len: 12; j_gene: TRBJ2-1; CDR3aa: CARGQGYNEQFF
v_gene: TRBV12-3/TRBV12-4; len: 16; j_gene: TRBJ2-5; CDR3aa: CASSLGTSGGGETQYF
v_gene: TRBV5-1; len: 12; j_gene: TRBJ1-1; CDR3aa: CASSLTGEEAFF
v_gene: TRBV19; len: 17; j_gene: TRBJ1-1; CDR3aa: CASSHPDMTELGTEAFF
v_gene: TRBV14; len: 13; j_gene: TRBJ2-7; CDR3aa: CASSQHISYEQYF
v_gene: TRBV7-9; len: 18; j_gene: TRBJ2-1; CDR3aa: CASSLAGGRTGGHNEQFF
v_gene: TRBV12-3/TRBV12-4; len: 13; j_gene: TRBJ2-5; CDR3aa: CASSFRGLETQYF
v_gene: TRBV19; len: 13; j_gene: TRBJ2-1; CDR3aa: CASSIGQGNEQFF
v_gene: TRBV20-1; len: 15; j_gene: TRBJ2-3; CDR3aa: CSAPTSGGSTDTQYF
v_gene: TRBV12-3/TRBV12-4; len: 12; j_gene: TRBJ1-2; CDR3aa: CASGQATYGYTF